This T cell receptor beta chain stems from a study of T cell responses to AZD1222 COVID-19 vaccine. Findings and limits, study-wide: Spike regions recognized by vaccine-associated CD4 TCRs spanned the protein, led by 160-218 and 743-854. Samples come after the peak T cell response, not at day 14. Reportedly, close to half of spike-specific TCRs are directed against unmutated variant regions.

In regard to this clone: What it recognizes is unknown.

The CDR3 sequence is 14 residues long. The germline V gene has CDR1 LGHNA and CDR2 YNFKEQ. The ends were cut back, 2 bases at V and 6 bases at J, with 11 bases in the middle. Profiled with immunoSEQ multiplex PCR; TCRdb holds only in-frame clones, not every one. Here the sample spans 200,000 or so clones, approximately 90% being singletons. The clonotype comes from an adult in good health. This sequence joins TRBV4-2 and TRBJ1-5, with D perhaps TRBD1 (5 bases). The material sequenced was peripheral blood, taken on day 0 of AZD1222 vaccination. DNA of the CDR3: TGTGCCAGCAGCCAATCAGGGTCGGGTCAGCCCCAGCATTTT. It specifies CASSQSGSGQPQHF.